This TCR beta chain derives from a study of blood T cell repertoires in COVID-19. Study at large: The samples span acute and convalescent COVID-19 from the United States, Italy and Spain.

In the study's own analysis: Estimated nucleated cell counts came from reference gene primer amplification. Clones were read by immunoSEQ multiplex PCR, and TCRdb kept only the in-frame ones, dropping some. The V and J calls and clone size were taken over from that table, and D and trimming were inferred from the DNA. The sample yields roughly 250,000 clones, around 89% seen once. Germline trimming cut 5 bases from V and 0 bases from J; bases unmatched to any gene: 6. This CDR3 spans 16 amino acids. Germline V gene data show CDR1 as MNHEY and CDR2 as SVGEGT. Assignments of participants to cohorts depended upon their own reported clinical history.

Sequencing used PBMCs or T cells enriched from blood (not recorded which). This TCR came from a woman aged 40 to 50 with acute COVID-19. V is TRBV6-2 or TRBV6-3 and J is TRBJ1-5; TRBD1 agrees at 8 bases. This chain's CDR3 is CASSRPGTGSNQPQHF. Here the CDR3 DNA reads TGTGCCAGCAGTCGTCCCGGGACAGGTAGCAATCAGCCCCAGCATTTT.